This paragraph reports one T cell receptor beta chain. What it binds is unknown. This record comes from a study of shared clonotypes between healthy human individuals. Study as a whole: Contributing individuals were a couple of females and a few males aged 18 to 49. Three plates each covered CD4 naive and memory; CD8 naive two, CD8 memory one. Whole-study findings and limits: Larger richness was generally estimated for naive than memory subsets.

Naive CD8 cells lacked CD45RO and underwent positive selection for CCR7, leaving out terminally differentiated effector memory CD45RA+ cells. This CDR3 is built from 16 residues. Germline V gene sequence: CDR1 WNHNN, CDR2 SYGVQD (reference sequence). V was clipped by 4 bases and J by 2 bases, with 16 bases between them. Data came from immunoSEQ multiplex PCR; TCRdb stores just in-frame clones and leaves some out. The data show about 680,000 clones, about 91% seen once. The sample was naive CD8+ T cells sorted from blood. The chain employs TRBV10-1 and TRBJ2-3, with D uncertain. This TCR was sampled from a man aged 30-40 years in good health. The chain's CDR3 is CASSGAGTELTDTQYF. For the CDR3, the DNA is TGCGCCAGCAGTGGAGCCGGTACAGAACTCACAGATACGCAGTATTTT.